Included here is one T cell receptor (beta chain) sequence, with context. Its antigen is unknown. This entry belongs to a study of T cells in narcolepsy. Study conclusions and caveats: HCRT-specific and TRIB2-specific autoreactive clonotypes appeared among same-patient CSF and blood CD4+ clonotypes. Healthy controls reportedly lacked the autoreactive clonotypes serially found in patients' blood.

The CDR3 has 14 amino acids. Trimming left V 2 bases short and J 0 bases short, with 7 bases between. Germline values: CDR1 MNHEY, CDR2 SVGAGI. Profiled with immunoSEQ multiplex PCR; TCRdb holds only in-frame clones, not every one. The repertoire holds some 35,000 clones, with roughly four fifths as singletons. The sample was memory (CD45RA-) CD4+ T cells from blood. The clonotype was recovered from a human donor in good health. This sequence joins TRBV6-5 and TRBJ1-1; D not resolved. The CDR3 is CASSYGSMNTEAFF. CDR3 coding DNA: TGTGCCAGCAGTTACGGATCCATGAACACTGAAGCTTTCTTT.